This T cell receptor (beta chain) was identified in a study of beta chain features in type 1 diabetes. CDR3 length: 15 amino acids. With 2 bases removed from V and 6 bases from J, the gap between germline ends came to 16 bases. The germline CDR1 and CDR2 sequences are GTSNPN and SVGIG (reference sequence). As every portion of the isolated RNA was reverse transcribed, the sequencing read expressed TCRB transcripts. Data came from immunoSEQ multiplex PCR; TCRdb stores just in-frame clones and leaves some out. Here the sample spans 400,000 to 600,000 clones, approximately 31% being singletons. This chain joins TRBV30 and TRBJ1-4, with D perhaps TRBD1 (6 bases). The TCR was taken from a man younger than 35 in good health. Sequencing was done on a sample of naive CD4+ T cells from blood. The CDR3 DNA sequence: TGTGCCTGGAGTAGTACAGGGAAGGGAGATGAAAAACTGTTTTTT. Protein product: CAWSSTGKGDEKLFF. Filled out from reference TRBV30 and TRBJ1-4, the complete variable domain reads SQTIHQWPATLVQPVGSPLSLECTVEGTSNPNLYWYRQAAGRGLQLLFYSVGIGQISSEVPQNLSASRPQDRQFILSSKKLLLSDSGFYLCAWSSTGKGDEKLFFGSGTQLSVL.